The present T cell receptor beta chain was sequenced within a study of cytomegalovirus exposure and HLA in healthy donors. Of note for this clone: Its target is unknown.

The study, taken as a whole, reports: Because they were indistinguishable, some V segments, including TRBV6-2 and TRBV6-3, were excluded. In a later analysis, parvovirus B19, influenza, CMV and Epstein-Barr virus appeared linked to several top co-occurrence clusters.

Germline V gene data show CDR1 as SGHVS and CDR2 as FQNEAQ. Trimming shortened V by 2 bases and J by 0 bases, and 11 bases separated the two germline ends. The CDR3 consists of 15 residues. With 60 Vbeta and 13 Jbeta primers, the PCR was carried out. The assay was immunoSEQ multiplex PCR, and TCRdb's table has in-frame clones only and misses some. The sample holds hundreds of thousands of clones, 75% to 80% seen once. Although they were nominally healthy when sampled, donors likely had unrecorded immune exposures. The sample taken for sequencing was PBMCs. The chain uses TRBV7-8 and TRBJ2-7, with D possibly matching TRBD1 (5 bases). This receptor was obtained from a male donor in good health and CMV-seronegative. CDR3 bases: TGTGCCAGCAGCTTAATAGGGGCTATCTCCTACGAGCAGTACTTC. It encodes CASSLIGAISYEQYF.